A single sample is the source of the 9 T cell receptor beta chains below, sequenced in a study of long-term antiretroviral therapy in people with HIV. Version v3.0 of the immunoSEQ assay was performed at survey level. Repertoires were generated with immunoSEQ multiplex PCR, while TCRdb's copy carries only in-frame clones and drops some. The table shows 20,000 to 30,000 clones, with roughly 80% occurring only once. The sample was unsorted PBMCs, taken 0.7 years before starting antiretroviral therapy. These TCRs come from a man in his thirties or forties with HIV.

The sample holds one count of this clone. V usage is TRBV2 and J usage is TRBJ2-1, with 8 bases lining up with TRBD2. The V gene end was trimmed by 3 bases and the J gene end by 7 bases; junction bases not matched to a gene: 8. The V gene's germline CDR1 is SNHLY and CDR2 FYNNEI. This CDR3 contains 15 residues. This CDR3 is CASSDTGGPANEQFF. The CDR3 DNA is TGTGCCAGCAGTGATACGGGAGGGCCGGCTAATGAGCAGTTCTTC.

The chain couples TRBV5-1 to TRBJ2-3; D ambiguous. CDR1 SGHRS and CDR2 YFSETQ come from the germline V gene. The V end lost 4 bases, the J end lost 3 bases, and 12 bases lay between the germline ends. CDR3 length: 14 residues. DNA of the CDR3: TGCGCCAGCAGCCTCTCACCTGGAACAGATACGCAGTATTTT. It specifies CASSLSPGTDTQYF.

This clone was picked up one time. The chain combines TRBV13 with TRBJ2-1, with D uncertain. Germline-derived CDR1 and CDR2 are PRHDT and FYEKMQ (reference sequence). Trimming took off 0 bases at V and 9 bases at J, with 12 bases between the two ends. The CDR3 contains 14 residues. This chain's CDR3 is CASSLGLGSPEQFF. The CDR3 DNA reads as TGTGCCAGCAGCTTAGGCCTGGGGTCACCTGAGCAGTTCTTC.

The gene calls are TRBV7-2 and TRBJ1-5; D not certain. The V and J ends lost 1 base and 3 bases respectively, with 13 bases between them. Germline lookup yields CDR1 SGHTA and CDR2 FQGNSA. The CDR3 has 16 residues. The chain's CDR3 is CASSLEVRQDNQPQHF. As DNA, the CDR3 is TGTGCCAGCAGCTTAGAGGTCCGGCAGGACAATCAGCCCCAGCATTTT.

This chain links TRBV10-3 with TRBJ2-7, with TRBD1 as a possible D gene (6 bases). The CDR3 contains 13 residues. Germline CDR1 ENHRY, CDR2 SYGVKD. The V end lost 8 bases, the J end lost 5 bases, and 16 bases lay between the germline ends. The CDR3 DNA is TGTGCCATCTGGGACACCCGCATAGACGAGCAGTACTTC. Translation: CAIWDTRIDEQYF.

J is TRBJ2-5 and V is TRBV28; 8 bases are a match to TRBD2. The CDR3 is made up of 17 amino acids. Per the germline V gene, CDR1 is MDHEN and CDR2 is SYDVKM. J lost 5 bases, V lost 3 bases, and 14 bases had no gene match. This CDR3 is CASSFLTPGLAGETQYF. The CDR3, as DNA: TGTGCCAGCAGTTTTCTAACTCCCGGACTAGCTGGGGAGACCCAGTACTTC.

V and J are TRBV6-1 and TRBJ2-4; 7 nucleotides line up with TRBD1. The V gene end was trimmed by 6 bases and the J gene end by 5 bases; junction bases not matched to a gene: 7. The germline V gene encodes CDR1 MNHNS and CDR2 SASEGT. CDR3 size: 14 residues. The CDR3 loop is CASRSDRGQNIQYF. The DNA for the CDR3 is TGTGCCAGCAGGTCGGATAGGGGGCAAAACATTCAGTACTTC.

The J gene is TRBJ1-6, the V gene TRBV19; 10 bases line up with TRBD1. The J segment lost 5 bases and the V segment lost 5 bases, leaving 6 bases of the junction unmatched. Germline V lookup: CDR1 LNHDA, CDR2 SQIVND (reference sequence). This CDR3 is built from 16 residues. The CDR3 sequence: CASSLSGTGDNSPLHF. The CDR3 DNA sequence: TGTGCCAGTAGTTTATCCGGGACAGGGGATAATTCACCCCTCCACTTT.

The CDR3 nucleotides read TGTGCCAGCAGCTTAGGATTAGACTACGAGCAGTACTTC. Amino acids: CASSLGLDYEQYF. J is TRBJ2-7 and V is TRBV11-2, with unresolved D. Trimming removed 1 base at V and 3 bases at J, with 7 bases between. Germline V lookup: CDR1 SGHAT, CDR2 FQNNGV. The CDR3 extends over 13 amino acids.